The 25 T cell receptor beta chains below were found in one sample sequenced in a study of beta chain features in type 1 diabetes. Expressed TCRB transcripts were sequenced, since all the RNA that had been isolated was reverse transcribed. Repertoires were generated with immunoSEQ multiplex PCR, while TCRdb's copy carries only in-frame clones and drops some. Counted here are a few hundred thousand clones, 14% occurring once; the ten biggest clones make up roughly 6.7%. Sample: central memory CD4+ T cells from blood. These receptors were obtained from a man aged 25 to 40 in good health.

This clone has just a few counts. The CDR3 is CASSPLTSGAQETQYF. For the CDR3, the DNA is TGTGCCAGCTCACCACTCACTAGCGGGGCACAAGAGACCCAGTACTTC. The genes are TRBV18 and TRBJ2-5; 10 bases agree with TRBD2. Per germline, CDR1 KGHSH and CDR2 LQKENI. The CDR3 covers 16 residues. V lost 1 base and J lost 2; bases outside the gene matches: 4. Combining the CDR3 with reference TRBV18 and TRBJ2-5 gives the whole variable domain NAGVMQNPRHLVRRRGQEARLRCSPMKGHSHVYWYRQLPEEGLKFMVYLQKENIIDESGMPKERFSAEFPKEGPSILRIQQVVRGDSAAYFCASSPLTSGAQETQYFGPGTRLLVL.

This clone was seen only a few times. The chain combines TRBV30 with TRBJ1-1; the D gene is possibly TRBD1 (5 bases). Germline CDR1 GTSNPN, CDR2 SVGIG (reference sequence). The CDR3 is 17 residues long. V lost 2 bases and J 0 bases, leaving 19 bases between the germline ends. CDR3 sequence (DNA): TGTGCCTGGAGTCGTTACGGGGCTGGATTCATGAACACTGAAGCTTTCTTT. As protein: CAWSRYGAGFMNTEAFF.

This clone has only a few counts. Within the sample, other DNA sequences also encode this same CDR3. The chain is built from TRBV7-6 and TRBJ2-5; TRBD1 matches 9 bases. Germline CDR1 is SGHVS and CDR2 is FNYEAQ. V was pared by 5 bases and J by 4 bases, with 5 bases of the junction left unmatched. The length of the CDR3 is 14 residues. CDR3: CASSRGQGLETQYF. DNA of the CDR3: TGTGCCAGCAGCCGAGGACAGGGGCTAGAGACCCAGTACTTC.

The chain uses TRBV6-1 and TRBJ1-2; TRBD1 matches at 7 bases. Germline trimming cut 5 bases from V and 6 bases from J; bases unmatched to any gene: 6. The CDR3 totals 13 residues. Germline V lookup: CDR1 MNHNS, CDR2 SASEGT. For the CDR3, the DNA is TGTGCCAGCAGTCGACAGGGTCGGAATGGCTACACCTTC. Protein sequence: CASSRQGRNGYTF.

This clone was observed a handful of times. J is TRBJ2-2 and V is TRBV6-5, with D possibly matching TRBD2 (7 bases). CDR3 size: 14 residues. With 7 bases removed from V and 7 bases from J, the gap between germline ends came to 16 bases. Germline V gene sequence: CDR1 MNHEY, CDR2 SVGAGI. CDR3 residues: CASKRGAFVGELFF. Written as DNA, the CDR3 is TGTGCCAGCAAACGGGGGGCGTTTGTCGGGGAGCTGTTTTTT.

This clone has only a few counts. The chain has TRBV7-8 and TRBJ2-3, with D uncertain. The germline V gene encodes CDR1 SGHVS and CDR2 FQNEAQ. With 1 base removed from V and 0 bases from J, the gap between germline ends came to 5 bases. The CDR3 runs to 14 residues. CDR3 residues: CASSLGRSTDTQYF. CDR3 nucleotides: TGTGCCAGCAGCTTAGGACGTAGCACAGATACGCAGTATTTT.

The chain has TRBV6-5 and TRBJ1-1; D is unclear. Trimming cost V 6 bases and J 8 bases, with 10 bases left between them. The CDR3 is made up of 11 amino acids. Germline V gene sequence: CDR1 MNHEY, CDR2 SVGAGI. CDR3 region: CASRRESEAFF. The CDR3 DNA is TGTGCCAGCAGAAGGGAGTCAGAAGCTTTCTTT.

This clone was detected a few times. The J gene is TRBJ1-1, the V gene TRBV7-9, with a weak D call TRBD1 (6 bases). Trimming stripped 5 bases from V and 1 base from J, with 14 bases between. The length of the CDR3 is 15 residues. The germline V gene has CDR1 SEHNR and CDR2 FQNEAQ (reference sequence). Here the CDR3 reads CASSPNRVANTEAFF. The CDR3 DNA reads as TGTGCCAGCAGCCCAAACAGGGTTGCGAACACTGAAGCTTTCTTT.

The sample holds many counts of this clone. The chain links TRBV5-1 to TRBJ2-7; D is unclear. The CDR3 has 12 amino acids. Germline V lookup: CDR1 SGHRS, CDR2 YFSETQ. V shed 4 bases and J shed 0 bases, with 5 bases lying between them. The CDR3 region is CASSLSSYEQYF. CDR3 DNA: TGCGCCAGCAGCCTCAGCTCCTACGAGCAGTACTTC.

The CDR3 DNA sequence: TGTGCCAGCAGCTCCCGACAGGGGGACACTGAAGCTTTCTTT. It encodes CASSSRQGDTEAFF. The J gene is TRBJ1-1, the V gene TRBV11-3; 9 bases fit TRBD1. The CDR3 totals 14 residues. Germline V gene lookup returns CDR1 SGHNT and CDR2 YENEEA. The J segment lost 3 bases and the V segment lost 4 bases, leaving 3 bases of the junction unmatched.

V and J are TRBV5-6 and TRBJ2-1; D perhaps matches TRBD2 (6 bases). The CDR3 totals 15 residues. Per germline, CDR1 SGHDT and CDR2 YYEEEE. Trimming took 0 bases from V and 7 from J, leaving 14 bases between them. CDR3 nucleotides: TGTGCCAGCAGCTTGGTCGTGGGGGGAGGTAATGAGCAGTTCTTC. This gives the protein CASSLVVGGGNEQFF.

The J gene is TRBJ1-2, the V gene TRBV4-2; TRBD1 aligns across 12 bases. V gave up 1 base and J gave up 8 bases; unmatched junction bases: 8. The CDR3 is 16 residues long. CDR1 is LGHNA, CDR2 YNFKEQ, per germline. CDR3 in amino acids: CASSQAGTGGRGGYTF. The CDR3, as DNA: TGTGCCAGCAGCCAAGCCGGGACAGGGGGCAGAGGGGGCTACACCTTC.

This clone has a handful of counts. The gene calls are TRBV5-8 and TRBJ2-5; D gene ambiguous. CDR1 and CDR2 (germline): SGHTS, YDEGEE. The CDR3 length is 13 residues. V shed 0 bases and J shed 10 bases, with 13 bases lying between them. The CDR3 nucleotides are TGTGCCAGCAGCTTGGCGCCGACAAACATCCAGTACTTC. It specifies CASSLAPTNIQYF.

This clone appeared a few times. V is TRBV5-6 and J is TRBJ1-6, with D possibly matching TRBD1 (6 bases). The V end was cut by 1 base, the J end by 7 bases, with 9 bases between. CDR1 SGHDT and CDR2 YYEEEE come from the germline V gene. This CDR3 spans 14 amino acids. CDR3 sequence reads: CASSLKGGNSPLHF. As DNA, the CDR3 is TGTGCCAGCAGCTTGAAGGGGGGAAATTCACCCCTCCACTTT.

The chain joins TRBV10-3 to TRBJ2-5; a possible D gene is TRBD1 (5 bases). The CDR3 is made up of 14 amino acids. V lost 2 bases and J lost 2, with 9 bases in between. Germline V gene lookup returns CDR1 ENHRY and CDR2 SYGVKD. The CDR3 region has the DNA TGTGCCATCAGTGAGAAGGGGATACAAGAGACCCAGTACTTC. Translating gives CAISEKGIQETQYF.

A few counts support this clone. V is TRBV6-1 and J is TRBJ2-1, with D tentatively TRBD2 (6 bases). The CDR3 is 15 amino acids. Between the trimmed V and J ends, which lost 5 bases and 5 bases, there was a span of 16 bases. Germline values: CDR1 MNHNS, CDR2 SASEGT. The chain's CDR3 is CASSPSGLGHNEQFF. CDR3 in DNA: TGTGCCAGCAGTCCAAGCGGGCTGGGGCACAATGAGCAGTTCTTC.

This clone was seen more than once but under ten times. The chain has TRBV5-1 and TRBJ1-5, with a weak D call TRBD1 (6 bases). CDR1 and CDR2 (germline): SGHRS, YFSETQ. The V and J ends lost 4 bases and 6 bases respectively, with 17 bases between them. The CDR3 loop spans 15 amino acids. Here the CDR3 DNA reads TGCGCCAGCAGCCCCGGGGGCCCTGGGGGTCAGCCCCAGCATTTT. Amino acid sequence: CASSPGGPGGQPQHF.

This clone was observed a few times. This chain uses TRBV11-2 with TRBJ2-3; D unclear. Trimming removed 0 bases from V and 2 bases from J, with 6 bases in between. Per the germline V gene, CDR1 is SGHAT and CDR2 is FQNNGV. The CDR3 contains 14 residues. CDR3 nucleotide sequence: TGTGCCAGCAGCTTAGACTTTCTCACAGATACGCAGTATTTT. It codes for CASSLDFLTDTQYF. Looking up the rest from reference TRBV11-2 and TRBJ2-3 gives the full variable domain: EAGVAQSPRYKIIEKRQSVAFWCNPISGHATLYWYQQILGQGPKLLIQFQNNGVVDDSQLPKDRFSAERLKGVDSTLKIQPAKLEDSAVYLCASSLDFLTDTQYFGPGTRLTVL.

This chain connects TRBV18 to TRBJ1-2, with TRBD1 matching 12 bases. The CDR3 is 16 amino acids. V was clipped by 4 bases and J by 6 bases; unmatched bases: 9. Germline V gene sequence: CDR1 KGHSH, CDR2 LQKENI. The CDR3 DNA sequence: TGTGCCAGCTCACAGCTTCTAGGGACAGGGGGCGATGGCTACACCTTC. Encoded protein: CASSQLLGTGGDGYTF.

V and J are TRBV2 and TRBJ2-3, with 9 bases fitting TRBD2. This CDR3 has 15 amino acids. Germline V gives CDR1 SNHLY, CDR2 FYNNEI. J lost 3 bases, V lost 5 bases, and 6 bases had no gene match. The CDR3 reads CASSLAGVGTDTQYF. The CDR3 nucleotides read TGTGCCAGCAGTTTAGCGGGGGTAGGGACAGATACGCAGTATTTT.

The chain has TRBV28 and TRBJ1-5, with D possibly being TRBD1 (6 bases). CDR3 length: 14 amino acids. Per the germline V gene, CDR1 is MDHEN and CDR2 is SYDVKM. With 7 bases removed from V and 8 bases from J, the gap between germline ends came to 18 bases. The CDR3 DNA follows: TGTGCCAGCAACCCCCAGACAGGCCTGGAGCCCCAGCATTTT. Amino acid sequence: CASNPQTGLEPQHF.

This clone came up a few times. The chain carries TRBV6-1 and TRBJ2-7; D is ambiguous. The CDR3 covers 12 residues. Looked up from germline, CDR1 is MNHNS and CDR2 is SASEGT. CDR3 residues: CAISDVDAEQYV. The CDR3 coding sequence is TGTGCCATCAGTGATGTTGATGCCGAGCAGTACGTC.

The chain couples TRBV4-1 to TRBJ2-3; TRBD1 is a possible D gene (6 bases). The germline V gene encodes CDR1 MGHRA and CDR2 YSYEKL. The CDR3 is made up of 15 amino acids. Trimming left V 4 bases short and J 1 base short, with 12 bases between. The CDR3 spells CASSLQGGGTDTQYF. The CDR3 nucleotides read TGCGCCAGCAGCCTACAGGGCGGAGGCACAGATACGCAGTATTTT.

This clone occurred a few times. The J gene is TRBJ2-5, the V gene TRBV6-5; 7 nucleotides agree with TRBD1. The V gene's germline CDR1 is MNHEY and CDR2 SVGAGI. The J segment lost 5 bases and the V segment lost 5 bases, leaving 8 bases of the junction unmatched. The CDR3 extends over 14 amino acids. The CDR3 DNA follows: TGTGCCAGCAGTGACCGACAGGGTCCGGAGACCCAGTACTTC. Protein product: CASSDRQGPETQYF.

The chain joins TRBV27 to TRBJ1-2, with unresolved D. Germline V gene lookup returns CDR1 MNHEY and CDR2 SMNVEV (reference sequence). Trimming left V 0 bases short and J 0 bases short, with 8 bases between. The CDR3 runs to 15 residues. The CDR3 DNA reads as TGTGCCAGCAGTTTATCGGCGGTAGCTAACTATGGCTACACCTTC. This translates into CASSLSAVANYGYTF.